Listed below are T cell receptor beta chains from one sample, sequenced in a study of T cell responses to AZD1222 COVID-19 vaccine. Assay used: immunoSEQ multiplex PCR; TCRdb lists only in-frame clones, some missing. The sample consists of 150,000 to 200,000 clones, approximately 90% of them appearing once. Sequenced here: peripheral blood, sampled 28 days after the second AZD1222 dose. All receptors come from an adult who received the AZD1222 COVID-19 vaccine. Each CDR3 is given with its conserved first and last residue. D genes are given only for firm matches. Where a row states a size, it is once, few, many or the class of an expanded clone; other rows omit it.

clone_size: -
v_call: TRBV6-6
d_call: -
j_call: TRBJ2-6
cdr3_nt: TGTGCCACCAAGATCTCTGGGGCCAACGTCCTGACTTTC
cdr3_aa: CATKISGANVLTF

clone_size: -
v_call: TRBV7-3
d_call: -
j_call: TRBJ2-5
cdr3_nt: TGTGCCAGCAGCGATCCCCCTCAAGAGACCCAGTACTTC
cdr3_aa: CASSDPPQETQYF

clone_size: -
v_call: TRBV3-1/TRBV3-2
d_call: -
j_call: TRBJ2-3
cdr3_nt: TGTGCCAGCGCCAAAGGCGGGCTTAGCACAGATACGCAGTATTTT
cdr3_aa: CASAKGGLSTDTQYF

clone_size: -
v_call: TRBV7-2
d_call: -
j_call: TRBJ1-2
cdr3_nt: TGTGCCAGCAGCTTAGTACAGGACCACTATGGCTACACCTTC
cdr3_aa: CASSLVQDHYGYTF

clone_size: -
v_call: TRBV5-5
d_call: -
j_call: TRBJ2-1
cdr3_nt: TGTGCCAGCAGCTTGGTTACTAGCTCCTACAATGAGCAGTTCTTC
cdr3_aa: CASSLVTSSYNEQFF

clone_size: few
v_call: TRBV19
d_call: -
j_call: TRBJ1-1
cdr3_nt: TGTGCCAGTAGTTCGGGTCGAGGAGGAACTGAAGCTTTCTTT
cdr3_aa: CASSSGRGGTEAFF

clone_size: -
v_call: TRBV27
d_call: -
j_call: TRBJ2-2
cdr3_nt: TGTGCCAGCAGTTTACGCCAAGTCGTCACCGGGGAGCTGTTTTTT
cdr3_aa: CASSLRQVVTGELFF

clone_size: -
v_call: TRBV6-5
d_call: -
j_call: TRBJ1-4
cdr3_nt: TGTGCCAGCAGTTATGGGGGGCTGGATGAAAAACTGTTTTTT
cdr3_aa: CASSYGGLDEKLFF

clone_size: once
v_call: TRBV15
d_call: TRBD2
j_call: TRBJ2-2
cdr3_nt: TGTGCCACCACCCCGAACCGGGGGGGGGCCTCCGGGGAGCTGTTTTTT
cdr3_aa: CATTPNRGGASGELFF

clone_size: -
v_call: TRBV7-9
d_call: -
j_call: TRBJ2-1
cdr3_nt: TGTGCCAGCAGCTTAGCGTACGGGGGGCCCTACAATGAGCAGTTCTTC
cdr3_aa: CASSLAYGGPYNEQFF

clone_size: -
v_call: TRBV5-6
d_call: -
j_call: TRBJ1-2
cdr3_nt: TGTGCCAGCAGCTCAACGGGTTCGAGGGGGGGCTACACCTTC
cdr3_aa: CASSSTGSRGGYTF

clone_size: once
v_call: TRBV27
d_call: -
j_call: TRBJ2-7
cdr3_nt: TGTGCCAGCAGTTTATCCGGAGAGAGCTCCTACGAGCAGTACTTC
cdr3_aa: CASSLSGESSYEQYF

clone_size: -
v_call: TRBV6-5
d_call: -
j_call: TRBJ2-1
cdr3_nt: TGTGCCAGCAGTTCCCGTAGCATTAACTACAATGAGCAGTTCTTC
cdr3_aa: CASSSRSINYNEQFF

clone_size: -
v_call: TRBV7-9
d_call: -
j_call: TRBJ1-2
cdr3_nt: TGTGCCAGCAGCTTACAGGGTCTTGGCGGCTACACCTTC
cdr3_aa: CASSLQGLGGYTF

clone_size: -
v_call: TRBV19
d_call: TRBD1
j_call: TRBJ2-7
cdr3_nt: TGTGCCAGTAGGACAGGGGGCATCTCGGACGAGCAGTACTTC
cdr3_aa: CASRTGGISDEQYF

clone_size: -
v_call: TRBV9
d_call: TRBD1
j_call: TRBJ2-5
cdr3_nt: TGTGCCAGCAGCACCGGACAGGGGGCCTCACAAGAGACCCAGTACTTC
cdr3_aa: CASSTGQGASQETQYF

clone_size: -
v_call: TRBV6-1
d_call: -
j_call: TRBJ2-1
cdr3_nt: TGTGCCAGCAGTGACACCTTCAACAATGAGCAGTTCTTC
cdr3_aa: CASSDTFNNEQFF

clone_size: -
v_call: TRBV6-5
d_call: -
j_call: TRBJ2-5
cdr3_nt: TGTGCCAGCAGTAAACGTGGGGTAGGGACCCAGTACTTC
cdr3_aa: CASSKRGVGTQYF

clone_size: -
v_call: TRBV6-5
d_call: TRBD1
j_call: TRBJ1-1
cdr3_nt: TGTGCCAGCAGGCCATCCAGGGGGAGGAACACTGAAGCTTTCTTT
cdr3_aa: CASRPSRGRNTEAFF

clone_size: -
v_call: TRBV4-3
d_call: -
j_call: TRBJ1-2
cdr3_nt: TGCGCCAGCAGCCAAGAACCGGGTAGAGGCCCGAGGGGTGGCTACACCTTC
cdr3_aa: CASSQEPGRGPRGGYTF

clone_size: -
v_call: TRBV7-2
d_call: -
j_call: TRBJ1-6
cdr3_nt: TGTGCCAGCAGCTTAACGAGACAGGCGCCGAATTCACCCCTCCACTTT
cdr3_aa: CASSLTRQAPNSPLHF

clone_size: -
v_call: TRBV27
d_call: -
j_call: TRBJ2-2
cdr3_nt: TGTGCCAGCGGGAACTCAGGGTCCTACACCGGGGAGCTGTTTTTT
cdr3_aa: CASGNSGSYTGELFF

clone_size: -
v_call: TRBV4-2
d_call: -
j_call: TRBJ2-5
cdr3_nt: TGTGCCAGCAGCCAAGAGGCTAGGCAAGAGACCCAGTACTTC
cdr3_aa: CASSQEARQETQYF

clone_size: -
v_call: TRBV27
d_call: -
j_call: TRBJ2-3
cdr3_nt: TGTGCCAGCTGGCTGGCGGGGCCCACAGATACGCAGTATTTT
cdr3_aa: CASWLAGPTDTQYF

clone_size: -
v_call: TRBV5-6
d_call: -
j_call: TRBJ1-2
cdr3_nt: TGTGCCAGCAGCCTCGACGGGGGGGCTAACTATGGCTACACCTTC
cdr3_aa: CASSLDGGANYGYTF

clone_size: -
v_call: TRBV19
d_call: -
j_call: TRBJ1-5
cdr3_nt: TGTGCCAGTAGTCCACTGAATCAGCCCCAGCATTTT
cdr3_aa: CASSPLNQPQHF

clone_size: few
v_call: TRBV3-1/TRBV3-2
d_call: TRBD2
j_call: TRBJ2-2
cdr3_nt: TGTGCCAGCAGCCAAGATAGGGCTAGCGGGAGTGTGGAGCTGTTTTTT
cdr3_aa: CASSQDRASGSVELFF

clone_size: -
v_call: TRBV7-8
d_call: -
j_call: TRBJ1-1
cdr3_nt: TGTGCCAGCAGCTCTTTAGGTAGGGGGGGAGCCGCGGGCACTGAAGCTTTCTTT
cdr3_aa: CASSSLGRGGAAGTEAFF